Each of the 7 T cell receptor beta chains below was sequenced from the same sample in a study of cytomegalovirus exposure and HLA in healthy donors. The PCR ran on 60 Vbeta and 13 Jbeta primers. This table comes from immunoSEQ multiplex PCR, and its TCRdb copy is limited to in-frame clones, with some not included. The sample records 120,000 or so clones, 80% to 85% being singletons. The source material was PBMCs. Receptors were obtained from a human donor in good health.

The chain carries TRBV28 and TRBJ1-2; 7 bases match TRBD1. This CDR3 region has 15 residues. The ends lost 5 bases at V and 5 bases at J; junction bases unmatched: 11. CDR1 is MDHEN, CDR2 SYDVKM, per germline. CDR3 protein: CASSQQGWAYYGYTF. The CDR3 region has the DNA TGTGCCAGCAGTCAACAGGGGTGGGCGTATTATGGCTACACCTTC.

The rearrangement joins TRBV2 to TRBJ2-5; possible D gene TRBD2, 6 bases. The CDR3 is 13 residues long. Germline CDR1 SNHLY, CDR2 FYNNEI. V was pared by 5 bases and J by 5 bases, with 12 bases between. The CDR3 loop is CASSPGETETQYF. The CDR3 DNA is TGTGCCAGCAGTCCGGGGGAGACGGAGACCCAGTACTTC.

This chain connects TRBV14 to TRBJ1-1; D ambiguous. Germline CDR1 and CDR2: SGHDN and FVKESK. V was cut by 3 bases and J by 8 bases, with 13 bases left in between. CDR3 length: 13 residues. The CDR3 sequence: CASSHFGRAEAFF. In nucleotides, the CDR3 is TGTGCCAGCAGCCATTTCGGGCGGGCAGAAGCTTTCTTT.

The genes are TRBV7-2 and TRBJ1-2; the D gene is possibly TRBD1 (5 bases). Germline values: CDR1 SGHTA, CDR2 FQGNSA. This CDR3 is built from 13 residues. Trimming took 1 base from V and 10 from J, leaving 13 bases between them. The CDR3 region has the DNA TGTGCCAGCAGCTTAGAGACGGGACTAGACTACACCTTC. This gives the protein CASSLETGLDYTF.

The chain carries TRBV6-6 and TRBJ2-2; TRBD1 matches at 7 bases. Germline CDR1 reads MNHNY; CDR2 reads SVGAGI (reference sequence). With V trimmed by 7 bases and J by 1 base, 3 bases remained unmatched. The CDR3 extends over 14 amino acids. DNA of the CDR3: TGTGCCAGCACGGGACAGCTGAACACCGGGGAGCTGTTTTTT. The encoded protein is CASTGQLNTGELFF.

The chain recombines TRBV15 with TRBJ2-7, with TRBD1 matching over 9 bases. The V and J ends lost 6 bases and 7 bases, in that order; junction bases with no gene match: 10. The germline CDR1 and CDR2 sequences are LNHNV and YYDKDF (reference sequence). CDR3 length equals 14 residues. Written as DNA, the CDR3 is TGTGCCACCAGGAGCATGTGGACAGGGGAAGAGCAGTACTTC. Its protein is CATRSMWTGEEQYF.

The chain is built from TRBV6-4 and TRBJ2-1; 9 bases line up with TRBD2. This CDR3 comprises 20 residues. Germline V gene data show CDR1 as MRHNA and CDR2 as SNTAGT. Trimming took 9 bases from V and 0 from J; bases not matched to a gene: 21. The CDR3 nucleotides are TGTGCCAGGGCTACCCGGAGCGGGGGGTTTCTTAAAAGCTCCTACAATGAGCAGTTCTTC. It codes for CARATRSGGFLKSSYNEQFF.